A single sample is the source of the 2 T cell receptor beta chains below, sequenced in a study of technical replicates of blood from a few donors. Clones were read by immunoSEQ multiplex PCR, and TCRdb kept only the in-frame ones, dropping some. The sample lists 9,000 to 15,000 clones; roughly 93% were seen once. Sequenced sample: PBMCs. The receptors stem from a human donor in good health.

The chain recombines TRBV19 with TRBJ1-1; 7 bases map to TRBD1. The CDR3 is 14 residues long. Germline values: CDR1 LNHDA, CDR2 SQIVND (reference sequence). The trim removed 5 bases at V and 1 base at J, leaving 4 bases unmatched. As DNA, the CDR3 is TGTGCCAGTAGTGCATACAGGGGGAACACTGAAGCTTTCTTT. Amino acids: CASSAYRGNTEAFF.

This clone appeared once. The genes are TRBV7-9 and TRBJ2-4; TRBD1 matches 8 bases. The length of the CDR3 is 15 residues. V lost 5 bases, J lost 5 bases, and 8 bases stayed unmatched. Germline V gives CDR1 SEHNR, CDR2 FQNEAQ (reference sequence). CDR3 residues: CASSPERTGQNIQYF. CDR3 DNA: TGTGCCAGCAGCCCGGAAAGGACAGGGCAAAACATTCAGTACTTC.